This is a list of T cell receptor beta chains from one sample in a study of glioma-infiltrating T cells after dendritic cell vaccination. Repertoires were generated with immunoSEQ multiplex PCR, while TCRdb's copy carries only in-frame clones and drops some. The sample includes 50,000 to 80,000 clones, around 86% seen only once; the top ten take more than 8%. The specimen comprised blood, sampled before dendritic cell vaccination. The receptors shown here come from a human donor with glioblastoma. Both conserved end residues are part of each CDR3. A D gene is named only where the DNA matches it firmly.

>-|TRBV20-1|TRBJ2-1
CSAQGGNEQFF
>-|TRBV7-8|TRBJ1-2
CASRPAGYGYTF
>TRBD1|TRBV2|TRBJ1-1
CASSEARTGGLAEAFF
>-|TRBV12-5|TRBJ1-5
CASGLVGRGYNQPQHF
>-|TRBV6-1|TRBJ1-1
CASSQRQATEAFF
>TRBD2|TRBV11-3|TRBJ2-3
CASSLAAGTDTQYF
>TRBD1|TRBV5-1|TRBJ2-7
CASSFGLQGAYEQYF
>-|TRBV5-4|TRBJ2-5
CASSFGGGARETQYF
>-|TRBV19|TRBJ2-5
CASATSPGTQYF
>-|TRBV27|TRBJ2-6
CASSKQASPSGANVLTF
>-|TRBV6-5|TRBJ2-1
CASSYSGAAYNEQFF
>-|TRBV2|TRBJ1-5
CASTGTNQPQHF
>-|TRBV6-6|TRBJ1-6
CASSYSSENSPLHF
>-|TRBV19|TRBJ2-1
CARGDREQFF
>TRBD1|TRBV29-1|TRBJ1-4
CSGRTGSTEKLFF
>-|TRBV5-6|TRBJ1-1
CASSLAPGVTEAFF
>-|TRBV4-1|TRBJ1-4
CASSQVERGSREEKLFF
>-|TRBV5-1|TRBJ2-2
CASSPTSSNTGELFF
>-|TRBV2|TRBJ2-3
CASSQEPTGLGGTQYF
>-|TRBV14|TRBJ2-5
CASSRLTGQETQYF
>TRBD1|TRBV5-4|TRBJ2-3
CASSFTRTGPHPDTQYF
>-|TRBV13|TRBJ2-3
CASSRQGAGLTSTDTQYF
>-|TRBV6-5|TRBJ2-7
CASRADSAYEQYF
>-|TRBV2|TRBJ1-1
CASSRGGAPDTEAFF
>TRBD1|TRBV11-2|TRBJ2-2
CASSLQGAGTGELFF
>-|TRBV6-5|TRBJ1-4
CASSRSMGENEKLFF
>TRBD2|TRBV11-2|TRBJ2-5
CASSLDSGGAGETQYF
>TRBD2|TRBV2|TRBJ2-3
CASKLTSAIDTQYF
>TRBD1|TRBV5-1|TRBJ2-7
CASSWTGTGSDEQYF
>-|TRBV7-6|TRBJ2-1
CASSLGFLGTNEQFF
>-|TRBV28|TRBJ1-1
CASSTASTEAFF
>-|TRBV6-5|TRBJ1-4
CASRPPGGLYEKLFF
>-|TRBV5-1|TRBJ2-1
CASSFSQAGEQFF
>-|TRBV6-6|TRBJ2-2
CASSYPTVYTGELFF
>-|TRBV6-5|TRBJ2-5
CASSYVGEETQYF
>-|TRBV13|TRBJ2-2
CASSRGNTGELFF
>-|TRBV5-1|TRBJ2-3
CASSLIRGGDTQYF